This T cell receptor (beta chain) appears in the sequencing data of a study of long-term antiretroviral therapy in people with HIV. As concerns this clone: Its specificity is not known.

Study outcomes and limitations: Clonotypes expanded prior to ART showed repertoire dominance at all sampled time points.

Germline CDR1 reads SGHKS; CDR2 reads YYEKEE (reference sequence). Trimming shortened V by 1 base and J by 4 bases, and 12 bases separated the two germline ends. The length of the CDR3 is 16 residues. Version v3.0 of the immunoSEQ assay ran at survey level. The assay was immunoSEQ multiplex PCR, and TCRdb's table has in-frame clones only and misses some. The sample has 30,000 to 35,000 clones, 75% to 85% seen once. The rearrangement links TRBV5-5 to TRBJ1-6; no clear D gene. The receptor comes from a man aged 18-30 years with HIV. The specimen was unsorted PBMCs, collected 1.9 years after starting antiretroviral therapy. This CDR3 is CASSLYPGLYNSPLHF. The DNA for the CDR3 is TGTGCCAGCAGCTTGTATCCAGGTCTATATAATTCACCCCTCCACTTT.